This T cell receptor beta chain was recovered during a study of control samples from healthy donors and cancer patients. CDR3 length: 16 residues. In germline, CDR1 is LGHDT, CDR2 YNNKEL (reference sequence). Trimming stripped 1 base from V and 1 base from J, with 11 bases between. Clones were read by immunoSEQ multiplex PCR, and TCRdb kept only the in-frame ones, dropping some. The sample yields 100,000 to 120,000 clones, just under 85% seen once. This chain joins TRBV3-1 (or the pseudogene TRBV3-2) and TRBJ2-4; a weak D match, TRBD2 (6 bases). Input material: blood. This TCR was sampled from a man younger than 35 in good health. CDR3 bases: TGTGCCAGCAGCCAAGTCGGCGGGACGGCCAAAAACATTCAGTACTTC. Translated: CASSQVGGTAKNIQYF.